The 5 T cell receptor beta chains presented below share a single source sample, sequenced in a study of cytomegalovirus exposure and HLA in healthy donors. PCR involved 60 Vbeta and 13 Jbeta primers. Sequencing was performed with immunoSEQ multiplex PCR; in TCRdb, only in-frame clones are kept and a portion is missing. The profile shows approximately 160,000 clones, roughly four fifths of them singletons. What was sequenced was PBMCs. The source of these receptors is a woman between 50 and 59 years old in good health and CMV-seropositive.

The J gene is TRBJ2-3, the V gene TRBV6-5, with D possibly TRBD2 on 5 matching bases. V lost 7 bases to trimming and J lost 6 bases, with 11 bases between them. The germline V gene encodes CDR1 MNHEY and CDR2 SVGAGI. The CDR3 totals 12 residues. CDR3: CASTSAGDTQYF. The CDR3 DNA reads TGTGCCAGCACCTCCGCGGGTGATACGCAGTATTTT.

This chain links TRBV6-1 with TRBJ1-5; D remains ambiguous. The CDR3 is 15 residues long. Trimming removed 3 bases from V and 3 bases from J, with 12 bases in between. Per the germline V gene, CDR1 is MNHNS and CDR2 is SASEGT. CDR3 DNA: TGTGCCAGCAGTGACGGGTCAGTTTTCAATCAGCCCCAGCATTTT. This translates into CASSDGSVFNQPQHF.

The V gene is TRBV6-6, the J gene TRBJ1-2; D possibly corresponds to TRBD1 (5 bases). The germline V and J ends were trimmed by 7 bases and 4 bases, with 22 bases remaining between them. The CDR3 covers 16 residues. Germline CDR1 is MNHNY and CDR2 is SVGAGI (reference sequence). CDR3 DNA: TGTGCCAGCACCTACTCATCCTCAGGGATCATCTATGGCTACACCTTC. Translation: CASTYSSSGIIYGYTF.

The gene calls are TRBV5-1 and TRBJ2-5; the match to TRBD2 covers 9 bases. V shed 0 bases and J 5 bases; nucleotides not matched to a gene: 8. Looked up from germline, CDR1 is SGHRS and CDR2 is YFSETQ. The CDR3 covers 16 residues. The CDR3 DNA follows: TGCGCCAGCAGCTTGGCCTTTGGCGGGGGGGCGGAGACCCAGTACTTC. Translation gives CASSLAFGGGAETQYF.

The chain employs TRBV5-1 and TRBJ2-1; D is perhaps TRBD2 (6 bases). The CDR3 consists of 14 residues. Trimming removed 0 bases from V and 4 bases from J, with 8 bases in between. The germline V gene has CDR1 SGHRS and CDR2 YFSETQ. The CDR3 is CASSLDGGYNEQFF. CDR3 nucleotides: TGCGCCAGCAGCTTGGATGGGGGGTACAATGAGCAGTTCTTC.